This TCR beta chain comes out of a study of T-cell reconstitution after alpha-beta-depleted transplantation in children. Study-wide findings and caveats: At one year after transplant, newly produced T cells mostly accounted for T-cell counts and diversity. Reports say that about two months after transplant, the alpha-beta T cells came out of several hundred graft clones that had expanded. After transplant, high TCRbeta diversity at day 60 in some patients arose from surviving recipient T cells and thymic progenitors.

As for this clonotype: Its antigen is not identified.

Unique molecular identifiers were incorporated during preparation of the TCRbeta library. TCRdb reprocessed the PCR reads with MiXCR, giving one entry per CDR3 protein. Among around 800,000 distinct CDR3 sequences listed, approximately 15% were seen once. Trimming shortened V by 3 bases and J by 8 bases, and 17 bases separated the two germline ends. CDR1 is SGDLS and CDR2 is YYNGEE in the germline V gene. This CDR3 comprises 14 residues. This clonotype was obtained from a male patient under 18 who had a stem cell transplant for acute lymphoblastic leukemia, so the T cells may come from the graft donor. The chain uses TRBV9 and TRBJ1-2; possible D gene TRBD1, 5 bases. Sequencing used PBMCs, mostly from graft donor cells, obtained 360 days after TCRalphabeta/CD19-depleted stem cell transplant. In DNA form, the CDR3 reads TGTGCCAGCAGCGCCTCGGGGGTTATCGAGGGCTACACCTTC. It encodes CASSASGVIEGYTF. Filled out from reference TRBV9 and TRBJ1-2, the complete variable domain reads DSGVTQTPKHLITATGQRVTLRCSPRSGDLSVYWYQQSLDQGLQFLIQYYNGEERAKGNILERFSAQQFPDLHSELNLSSLELGDSALYFCASSASGVIEGYTFGSGTRLTVV.